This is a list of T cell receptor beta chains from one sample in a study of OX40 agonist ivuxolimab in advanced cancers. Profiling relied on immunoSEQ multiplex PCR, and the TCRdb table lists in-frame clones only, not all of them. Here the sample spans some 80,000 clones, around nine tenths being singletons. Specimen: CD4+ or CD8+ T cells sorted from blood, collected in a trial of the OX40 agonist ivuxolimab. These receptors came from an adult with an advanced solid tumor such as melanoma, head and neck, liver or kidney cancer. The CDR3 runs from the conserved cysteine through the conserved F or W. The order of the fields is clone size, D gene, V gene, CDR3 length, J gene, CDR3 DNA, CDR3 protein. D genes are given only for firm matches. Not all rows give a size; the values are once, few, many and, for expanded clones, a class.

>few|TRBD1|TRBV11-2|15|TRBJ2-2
TGTGCCAGCAGCCTACAGGGGCTGAACACCGGGGAGCTGTTTTTT
CASSLQGLNTGELFF
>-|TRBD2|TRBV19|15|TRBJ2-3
TGTGCCAGTGGGACTAGCGGGGGGAGCACAGATACGCAGTATTTT
CASGTSGGSTDTQYF
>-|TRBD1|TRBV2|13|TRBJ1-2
TGTGCCAGCAGTTGGGACAGCGGGTATGGCTACACCTTC
CASSWDSGYGYTF
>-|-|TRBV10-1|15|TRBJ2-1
TGCGCCAGCAGTGATGGGGATGTCTCCTACAATGAGCAGTTCTTC
CASSDGDVSYNEQFF
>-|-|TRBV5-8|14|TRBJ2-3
TGTGCCAGCAGCTTGGAACAGGCCACAGATACGCAGTATTTT
CASSLEQATDTQYF
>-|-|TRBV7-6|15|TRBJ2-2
TGTGCCAGCAGCGGTGGGGAGACTTACACCGGGGAGCTGTTTTTT
CASSGGETYTGELFF
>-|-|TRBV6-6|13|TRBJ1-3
TGTGCCAGCACCAGGGGCTCTGGAAACACCATATATTTT
CASTRGSGNTIYF
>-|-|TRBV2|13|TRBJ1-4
TGTGCCAGCAGGGGGGACTCGGATGAAAAACTGTTTTTT
CASRGDSDEKLFF
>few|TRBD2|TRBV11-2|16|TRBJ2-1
TGTGCCAGCAGCTCAAAAACTCCGGGACTAGCGGGTGAGCAGTTCTTC
CASSSKTPGLAGEQFF
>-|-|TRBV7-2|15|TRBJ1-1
TGTGCCAGCAGCTTCGATGGTACCCCCGACACTGAAGCTTTCTTT
CASSFDGTPDTEAFF
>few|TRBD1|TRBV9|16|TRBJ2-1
TGTGCCAGCAGCGTAGTTGGGACAGGGGGCTTGAATGAGCAGTTCTTC
CASSVVGTGGLNEQFF
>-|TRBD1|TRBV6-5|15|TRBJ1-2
TGTGCCAGCAGCGGAGGACAGGGGTGGGGGTATGGCTACACCTTC
CASSGGQGWGYGYTF
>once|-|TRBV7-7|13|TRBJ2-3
TGTGCTAGCAGCTTGTCTGGCACAGATACGCAGTATTTT
CASSLSGTDTQYF
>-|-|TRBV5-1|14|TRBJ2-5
TGCGCCAGCAGCTTGGGCAGGGTCCAAGAGACCCAGTACTTC
CASSLGRVQETQYF
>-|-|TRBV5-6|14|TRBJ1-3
TGTGCCAGCAGCCTACAGGGCTTTGGAAACACCATATATTTT
CASSLQGFGNTIYF
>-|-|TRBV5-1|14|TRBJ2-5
TGCGCCAGCAGCACAGGGTTCGGGCAAGAGACCCAGTACTTC
CASSTGFGQETQYF
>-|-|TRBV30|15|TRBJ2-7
TGTGCCTGGAGTGTACTACGCCGAAGCTCCTACGAGCAGTACTTC
CAWSVLRRSSYEQYF
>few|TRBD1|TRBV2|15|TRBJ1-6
TGTGCCAGCGGCGACAGGGGAGCAGGGAATTCACCCCTCCACTTT
CASGDRGAGNSPLHF
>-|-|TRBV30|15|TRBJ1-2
TGTGCCTGGAGTTATCGGCGAGAGACAGCCTATGGCTACACCTTC
CAWSYRRETAYGYTF
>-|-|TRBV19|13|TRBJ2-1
TGTGCCAGTAGTGATGTGTCCTACAATGAGCAGTTCTTC
CASSDVSYNEQFF
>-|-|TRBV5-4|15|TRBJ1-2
TGTGCCAGCAGCTTGGCGTCAGCCGGTAACTATGGCTACACCTTC
CASSLASAGNYGYTF